This TCR beta chain was retrieved from a study of T cells in Graves' hyperthyroidism and ophthalmopathy. In the study overall: Pretreatment peripheral blood was obtained at initial diagnosis.

This clonotype was counted only a few times. More than 9.5 ml fresh peripheral blood yielded the PBMCs. RNA transcripts yielded amplified TCR beta CDR3 regions. The HTBI primer set was used in a first-round RT-PCR of the TCR CDR3. TCRdb redid the calling of the multiplex PCR reads with MiXCR, one entry per CDR3 protein. The table includes about 610,000 distinct CDR3 sequences, 14% to 15% detected once. Trimming stripped 6 bases from V and 6 bases from J, with 14 bases between. The CDR3 runs 13 residues. Germline CDR1 reads MNHNS; CDR2 reads SASEGT. The sample consisted of blood. The V and J genes are TRBV6-1 and TRBJ1-1; no reliable D call. The TCR sequence derives from a woman aged 35 to 49 with Graves' ophthalmopathy. CDR3 protein: CASSPRVEAEAFF. The CDR3, as DNA: TGTGCCAGCAGCCCAAGAGTGGAGGCTGAAGCTTTCTTT.